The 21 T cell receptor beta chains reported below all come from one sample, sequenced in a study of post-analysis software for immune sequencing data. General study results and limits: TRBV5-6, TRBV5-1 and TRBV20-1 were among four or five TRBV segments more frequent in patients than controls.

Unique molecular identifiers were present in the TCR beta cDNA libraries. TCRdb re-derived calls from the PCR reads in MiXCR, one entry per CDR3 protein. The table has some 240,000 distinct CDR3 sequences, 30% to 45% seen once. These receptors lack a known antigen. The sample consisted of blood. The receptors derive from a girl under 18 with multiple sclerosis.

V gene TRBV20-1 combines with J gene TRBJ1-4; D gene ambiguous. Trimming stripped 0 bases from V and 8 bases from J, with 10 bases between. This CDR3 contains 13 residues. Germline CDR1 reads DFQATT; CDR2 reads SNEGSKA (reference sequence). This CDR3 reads CSARESVGEKLFF. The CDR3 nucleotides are TGCAGTGCTAGAGAGTCAGTTGGAGAAAAACTGTTTTTT.

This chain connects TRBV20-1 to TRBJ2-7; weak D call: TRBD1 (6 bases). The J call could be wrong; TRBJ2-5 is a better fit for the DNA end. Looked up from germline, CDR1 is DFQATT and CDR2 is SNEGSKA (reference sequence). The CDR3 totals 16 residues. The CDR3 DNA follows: TGCAGTGCTACTCCACAAGGGGGATACGACCGGGAGACCCAGTACTTC. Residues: CSATPQGGYDRETQYF.

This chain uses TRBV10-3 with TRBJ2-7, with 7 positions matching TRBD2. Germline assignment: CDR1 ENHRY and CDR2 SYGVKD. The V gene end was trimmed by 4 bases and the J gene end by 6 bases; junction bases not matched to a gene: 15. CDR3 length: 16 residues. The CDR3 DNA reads TGTGCCATCAGTGGCCGACTAGCAGCTGGCGGGGGCGAGCAGTACTTC. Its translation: CAISGRLAAGGGEQYF.

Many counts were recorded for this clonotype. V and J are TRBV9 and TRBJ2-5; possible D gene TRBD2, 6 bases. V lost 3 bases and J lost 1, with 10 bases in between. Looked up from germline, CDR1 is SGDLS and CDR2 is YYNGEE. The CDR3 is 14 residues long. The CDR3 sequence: CASSAGVGQETQYF. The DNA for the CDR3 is TGTGCCAGCAGCGCGGGAGTGGGCCAAGAGACCCAGTACTTC.

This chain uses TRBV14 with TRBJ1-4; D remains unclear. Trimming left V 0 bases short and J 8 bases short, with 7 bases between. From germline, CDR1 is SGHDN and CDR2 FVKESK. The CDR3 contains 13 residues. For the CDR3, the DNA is TGTGCCAGCAGCCAAGATTTGAGGGAAAAACTGTTTTTT. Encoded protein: CASSQDLREKLFF.

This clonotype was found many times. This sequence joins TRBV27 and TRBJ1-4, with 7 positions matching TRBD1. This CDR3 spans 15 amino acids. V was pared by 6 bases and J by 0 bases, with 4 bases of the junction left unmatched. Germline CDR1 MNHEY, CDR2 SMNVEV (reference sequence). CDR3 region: CASRVGQATNEKLFF. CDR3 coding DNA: TGTGCCAGCAGAGTCGGACAGGCAACTAATGAAAAACTGTTTTTT. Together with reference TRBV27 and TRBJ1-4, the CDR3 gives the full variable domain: EAQVTQNPRYLITVTGKKLTVTCSQNMNHEYMSWYRQDPGLGLRQIYYSMNVEVTDKGDVPEGYKVSRKEKRNFPLILESPSPNQTSLYFCASRVGQATNEKLFFGSGTQLSVL.

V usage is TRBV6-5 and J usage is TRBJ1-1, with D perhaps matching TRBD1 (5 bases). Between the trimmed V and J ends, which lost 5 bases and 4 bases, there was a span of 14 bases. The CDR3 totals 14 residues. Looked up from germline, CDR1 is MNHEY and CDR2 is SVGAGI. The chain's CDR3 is CASSRTVGVTEAFF. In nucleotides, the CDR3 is TGTGCCAGCAGTCGGACCGTGGGGGTCACTGAAGCTTTCTTT.

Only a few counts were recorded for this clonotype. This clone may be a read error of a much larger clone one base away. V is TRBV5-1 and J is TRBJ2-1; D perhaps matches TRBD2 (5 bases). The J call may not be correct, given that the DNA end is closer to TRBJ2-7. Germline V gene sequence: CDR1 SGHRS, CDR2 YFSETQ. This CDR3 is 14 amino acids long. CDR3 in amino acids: CASRLDFPYNEQYF. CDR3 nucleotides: TGCGCCAGCAGACTAGACTTCCCCTACAATGAGCAGTACTTC.

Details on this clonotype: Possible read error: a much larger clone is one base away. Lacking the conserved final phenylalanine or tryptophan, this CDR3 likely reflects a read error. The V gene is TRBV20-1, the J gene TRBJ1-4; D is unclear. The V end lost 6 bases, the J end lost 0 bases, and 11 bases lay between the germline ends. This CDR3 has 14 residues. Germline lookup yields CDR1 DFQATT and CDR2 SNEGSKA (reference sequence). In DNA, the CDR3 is TGCAGTGCCCCCGTCGACGCAACTAATGAAAAACTGTTTCTT. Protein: CSAPVDATNEKLFL.

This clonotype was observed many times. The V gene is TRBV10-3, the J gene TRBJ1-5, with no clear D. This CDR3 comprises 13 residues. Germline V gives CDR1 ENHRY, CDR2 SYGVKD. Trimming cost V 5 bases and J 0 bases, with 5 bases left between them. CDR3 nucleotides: TGTGCCATCAGTCCAGATAGCAATCAGCCCCAGCATTTT. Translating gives CAISPDSNQPQHF.

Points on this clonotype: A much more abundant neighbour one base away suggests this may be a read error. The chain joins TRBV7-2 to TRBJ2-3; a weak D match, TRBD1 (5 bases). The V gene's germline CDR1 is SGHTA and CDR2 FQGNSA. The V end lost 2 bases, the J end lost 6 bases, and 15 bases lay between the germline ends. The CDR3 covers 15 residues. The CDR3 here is CASSLCPGRGDTQYF. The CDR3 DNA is TGTGCCAGCAGCTTATGCCCAGGGCGAGGTGATACGCAGTATTTT.

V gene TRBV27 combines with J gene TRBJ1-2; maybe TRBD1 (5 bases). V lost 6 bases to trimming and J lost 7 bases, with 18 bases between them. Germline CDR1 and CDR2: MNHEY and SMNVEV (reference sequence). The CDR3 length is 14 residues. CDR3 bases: TGTGCCAGCAGGGGGATGCGGGGCTCTGGTGGCTACACCTTC. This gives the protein CASRGMRGSGGYTF.

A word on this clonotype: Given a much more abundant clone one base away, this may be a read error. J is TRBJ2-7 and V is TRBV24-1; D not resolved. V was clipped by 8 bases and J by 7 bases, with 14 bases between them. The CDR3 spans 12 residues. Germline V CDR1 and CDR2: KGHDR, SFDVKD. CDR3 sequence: CATKAPYNEQYF. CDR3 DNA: TGTGCCACCAAGGCCCCGTACAATGAGCAGTACTTC.

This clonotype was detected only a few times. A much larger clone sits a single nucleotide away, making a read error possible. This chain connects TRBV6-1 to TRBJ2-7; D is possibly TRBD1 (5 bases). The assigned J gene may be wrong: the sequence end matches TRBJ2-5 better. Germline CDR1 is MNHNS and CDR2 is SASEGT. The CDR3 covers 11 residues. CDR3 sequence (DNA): TGTGCCAGCGGGGCTCCCGGGACCCAGTACTTC. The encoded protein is CASGAPGTQYF.

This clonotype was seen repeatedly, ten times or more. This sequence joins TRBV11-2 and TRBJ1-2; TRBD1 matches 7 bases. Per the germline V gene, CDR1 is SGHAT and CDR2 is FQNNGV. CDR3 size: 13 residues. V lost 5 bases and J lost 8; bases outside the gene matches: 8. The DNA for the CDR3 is TGTGCCAGCAGCCCACAGGGGTTACAGGGCTACACCTTC. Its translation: CASSPQGLQGYTF.

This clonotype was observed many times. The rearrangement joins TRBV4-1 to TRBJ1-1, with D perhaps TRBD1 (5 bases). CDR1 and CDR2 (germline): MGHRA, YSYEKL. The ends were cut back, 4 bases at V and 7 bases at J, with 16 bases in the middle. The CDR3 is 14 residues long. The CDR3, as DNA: TGCGCCAGCAGCCGCCGCGCGGACATCTATGAAGCTTTCTTT. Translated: CASSRRADIYEAFF.

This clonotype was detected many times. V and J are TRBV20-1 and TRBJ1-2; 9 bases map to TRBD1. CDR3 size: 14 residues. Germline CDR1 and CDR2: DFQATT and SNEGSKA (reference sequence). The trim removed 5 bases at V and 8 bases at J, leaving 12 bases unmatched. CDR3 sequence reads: CSAVPGQGRGGYTF. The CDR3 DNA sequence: TGCAGTGCTGTTCCGGGACAGGGAAGAGGAGGCTACACCTTC.

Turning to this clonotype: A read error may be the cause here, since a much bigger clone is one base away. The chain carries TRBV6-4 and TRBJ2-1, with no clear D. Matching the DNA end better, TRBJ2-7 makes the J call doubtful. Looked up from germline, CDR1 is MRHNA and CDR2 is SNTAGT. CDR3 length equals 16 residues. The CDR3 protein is CASSDGQRSSYNEQYF. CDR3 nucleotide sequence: TGTGCCAGCAGTGACGGGCAGCGCAGCTCCTACAATGAGCAGTACTTC.

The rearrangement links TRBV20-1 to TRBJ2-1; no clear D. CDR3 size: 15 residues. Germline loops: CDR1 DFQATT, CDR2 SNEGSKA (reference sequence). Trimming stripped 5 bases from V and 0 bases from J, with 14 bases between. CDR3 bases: TGCAGTGCTTCCAACGTGCGGAGCTCCTACAATGAGCAGTTCTTC. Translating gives CSASNVRSSYNEQFF.

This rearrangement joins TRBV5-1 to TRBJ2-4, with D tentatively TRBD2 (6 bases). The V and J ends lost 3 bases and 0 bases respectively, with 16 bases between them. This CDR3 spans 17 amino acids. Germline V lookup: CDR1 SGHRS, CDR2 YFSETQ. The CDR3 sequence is CASSYGGQGPAKNIQYF. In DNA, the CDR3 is TGCGCCAGCAGCTACGGGGGTCAGGGACCAGCCAAAAACATTCAGTACTTC.

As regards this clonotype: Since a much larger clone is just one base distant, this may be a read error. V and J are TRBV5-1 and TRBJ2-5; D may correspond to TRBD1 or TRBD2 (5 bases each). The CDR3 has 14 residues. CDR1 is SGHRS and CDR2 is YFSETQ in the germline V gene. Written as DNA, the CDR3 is TGCGCCAACAGCTTGAGGGGCTCGGTGGAGACCCAGTACTTC. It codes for CANSLRGSVETQYF.